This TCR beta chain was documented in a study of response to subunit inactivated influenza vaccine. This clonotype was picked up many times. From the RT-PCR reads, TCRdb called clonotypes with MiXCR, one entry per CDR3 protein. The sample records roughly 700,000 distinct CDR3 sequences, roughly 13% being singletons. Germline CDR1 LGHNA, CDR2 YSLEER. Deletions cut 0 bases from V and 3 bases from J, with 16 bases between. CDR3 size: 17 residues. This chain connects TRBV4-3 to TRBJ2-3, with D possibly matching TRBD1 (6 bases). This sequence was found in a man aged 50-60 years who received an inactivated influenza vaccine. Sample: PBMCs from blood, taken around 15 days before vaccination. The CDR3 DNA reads TGCGCCAGCAGCCAAGATTTCAGGGGCCCGGGTACAGATACGCAGTATTTT. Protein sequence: CASSQDFRGPGTDTQYF.